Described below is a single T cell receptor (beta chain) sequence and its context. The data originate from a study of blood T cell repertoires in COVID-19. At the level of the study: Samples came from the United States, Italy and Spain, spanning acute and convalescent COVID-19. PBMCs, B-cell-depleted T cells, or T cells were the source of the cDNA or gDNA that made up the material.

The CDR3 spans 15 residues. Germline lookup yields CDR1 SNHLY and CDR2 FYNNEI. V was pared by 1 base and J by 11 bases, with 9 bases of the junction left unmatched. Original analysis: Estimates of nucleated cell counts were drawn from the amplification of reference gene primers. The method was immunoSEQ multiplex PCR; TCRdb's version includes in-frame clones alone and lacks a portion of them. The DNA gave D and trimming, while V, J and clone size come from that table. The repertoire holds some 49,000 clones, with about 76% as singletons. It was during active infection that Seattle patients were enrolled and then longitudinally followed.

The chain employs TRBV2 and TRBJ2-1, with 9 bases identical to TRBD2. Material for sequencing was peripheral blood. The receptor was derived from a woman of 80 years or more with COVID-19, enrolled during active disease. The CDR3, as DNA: TGTGCCAGCAGTGAAGGGACTAGCGCCACGGGTCAGCAGTTCTTC. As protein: CASSEGTSATGQQFF.